This TCR beta chain derives from a study of T-cell memory formation after mild COVID-19. This clonotype showed up just a few times. The CDR3 has 16 amino acids. The junction had 9 bases not matched to a gene; V was cut back by 3 bases and J by 4 bases. The germline V gene encodes CDR1 LGHNA and CDR2 YNFKEQ. TCRdb recomputed calls from the 5' RACE reads with MiXCR, one row per CDR3 protein. This table has 500,000 to 600,000 distinct CDR3 sequences, roughly 17% appearing once. The chain is built from TRBV4-2 and TRBJ2-7, with 10 nucleotides matching TRBD1. The source of this sequence is an adult woman who had mild COVID-19 (a few samples of this study predate the infection). Cell type and time point are not known. Sequenced material: PBMCs or a T cell subset sorted from them (not recorded which). CDR3 in amino acids: CASSHDGTGASYEQYF. Written as DNA, the CDR3 is TGTGCCAGCAGCCATGACGGGACAGGGGCTTCTTACGAGCAGTACTTC.